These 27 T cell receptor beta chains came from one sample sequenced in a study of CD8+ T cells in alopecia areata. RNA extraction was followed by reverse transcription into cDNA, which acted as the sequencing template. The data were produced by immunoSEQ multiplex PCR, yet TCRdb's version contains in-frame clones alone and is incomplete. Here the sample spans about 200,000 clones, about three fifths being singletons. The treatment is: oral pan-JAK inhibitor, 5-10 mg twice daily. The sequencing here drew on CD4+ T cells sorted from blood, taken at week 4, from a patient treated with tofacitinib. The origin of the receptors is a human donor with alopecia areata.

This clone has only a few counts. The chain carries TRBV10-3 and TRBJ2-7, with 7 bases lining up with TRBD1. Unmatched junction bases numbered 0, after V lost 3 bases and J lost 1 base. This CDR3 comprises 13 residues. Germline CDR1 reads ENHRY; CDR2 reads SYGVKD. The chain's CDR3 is CAISDRGSYEQYF. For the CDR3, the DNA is TGTGCCATCAGTGACAGGGGGTCCTACGAGCAGTACTTC.

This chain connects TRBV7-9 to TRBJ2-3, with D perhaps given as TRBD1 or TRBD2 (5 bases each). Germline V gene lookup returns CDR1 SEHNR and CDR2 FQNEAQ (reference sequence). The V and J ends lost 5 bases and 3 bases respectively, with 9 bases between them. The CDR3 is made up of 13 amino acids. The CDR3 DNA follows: TGTGCCAGCAGCCGGGACCTAACAGATACGCAGTATTTT. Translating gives CASSRDLTDTQYF.

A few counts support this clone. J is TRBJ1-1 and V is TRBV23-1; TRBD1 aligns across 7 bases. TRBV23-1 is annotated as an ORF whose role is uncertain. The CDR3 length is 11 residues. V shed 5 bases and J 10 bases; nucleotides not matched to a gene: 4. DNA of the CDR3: TGCGCCAGCAGTAGGAACAGGGGAGCTTTCTTT. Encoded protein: CASSRNRGAFF.

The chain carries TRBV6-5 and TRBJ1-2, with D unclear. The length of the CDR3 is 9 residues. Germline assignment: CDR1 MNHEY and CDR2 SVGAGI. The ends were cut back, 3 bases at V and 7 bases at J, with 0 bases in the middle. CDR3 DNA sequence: TGTGCCAGCAGTTATGGCTACACCTTC. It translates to CASSYGYTF.

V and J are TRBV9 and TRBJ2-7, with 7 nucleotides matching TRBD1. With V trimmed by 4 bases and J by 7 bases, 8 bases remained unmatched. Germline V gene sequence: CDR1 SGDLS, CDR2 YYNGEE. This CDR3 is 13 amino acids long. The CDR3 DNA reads TGTGCCAGCAGCACCCGGACAGGCGGTGAGCAGTACTTC. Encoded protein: CASSTRTGGEQYF.

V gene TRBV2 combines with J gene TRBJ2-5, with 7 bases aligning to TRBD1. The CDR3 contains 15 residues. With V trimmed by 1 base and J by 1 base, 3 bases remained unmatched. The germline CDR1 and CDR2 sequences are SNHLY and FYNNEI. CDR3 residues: CASSEEAGGQETQYF. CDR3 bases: TGTGCCAGCAGTGAAGAAGCAGGGGGCCAAGAGACCCAGTACTTC. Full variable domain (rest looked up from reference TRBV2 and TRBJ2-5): EPEVTQTPSHQVTQMGQEVILRCVPISNHLYFYWYRQILGQKVEFLVSFYNNEISEKSEIFDDQFSVERPDGSNFTLKIRSTKLEDSAMYFCASSEEAGGQETQYFGPGTRLLVL.

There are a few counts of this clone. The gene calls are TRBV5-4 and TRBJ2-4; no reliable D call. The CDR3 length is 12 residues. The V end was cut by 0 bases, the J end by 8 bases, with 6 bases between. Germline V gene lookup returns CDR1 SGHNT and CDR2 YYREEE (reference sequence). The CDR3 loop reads CASSLGMDIQYF. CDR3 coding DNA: TGTGCCAGCAGCTTGGGGATGGACATTCAGTACTTC.

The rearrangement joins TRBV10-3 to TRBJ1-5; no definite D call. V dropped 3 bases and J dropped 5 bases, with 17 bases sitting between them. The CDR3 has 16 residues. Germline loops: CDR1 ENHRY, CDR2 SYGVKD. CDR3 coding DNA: TGTGCCATCAGTGAAGAGGGAGGGTTGGATCATCAGCCCCAGCATTTT. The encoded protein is CAISEEGGLDHQPQHF.

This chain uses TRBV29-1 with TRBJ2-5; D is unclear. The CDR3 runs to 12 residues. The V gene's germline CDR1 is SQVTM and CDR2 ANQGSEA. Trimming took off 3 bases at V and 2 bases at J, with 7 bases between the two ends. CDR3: CSVDTRQETQYF. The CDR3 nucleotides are TGCAGCGTTGACACCAGACAAGAGACCCAGTACTTC. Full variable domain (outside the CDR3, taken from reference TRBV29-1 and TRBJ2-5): SAVISQKPSRDICQRGTSLTIQCQVDSQVTMMFWYRQQPGQSLTLIATANQGSEATYESGFVIDKFPISRPNLTFSTLTVSNMSPEDSSIYLCSVDTRQETQYFGPGTRLLVL.

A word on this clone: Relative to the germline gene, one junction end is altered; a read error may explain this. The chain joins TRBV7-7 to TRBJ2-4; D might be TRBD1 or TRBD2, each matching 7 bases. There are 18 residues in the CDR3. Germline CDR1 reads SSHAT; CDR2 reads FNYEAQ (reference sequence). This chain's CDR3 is CASSSDRAWGGAKNIQYF. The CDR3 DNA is TGTGCTAGCAGCTCAGACAGGGCTTGGGGGGGAGCCAAAAACATTCAGTACTTC.

The CDR3 sequence is CASSQRETQYF. Written as DNA, the CDR3 is TGTGCCAGCAGCCAGCGGGAGACCCAGTACTTC. The chain recombines TRBV11-2 with TRBJ2-5, with D possibly matching TRBD2 (5 bases). The ends were cut back, 5 bases at V and 5 bases at J, with 6 bases in the middle. Germline V CDR1 and CDR2: SGHAT, FQNNGV. This CDR3 is built from 11 residues.

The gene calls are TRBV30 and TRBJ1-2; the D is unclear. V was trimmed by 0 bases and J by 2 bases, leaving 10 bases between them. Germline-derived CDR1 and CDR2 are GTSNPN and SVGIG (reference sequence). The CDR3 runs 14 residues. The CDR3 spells CAWSVSETNYGYTF. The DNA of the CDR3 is TGTGCCTGGAGTGTATCAGAGACGAACTATGGCTACACCTTC.

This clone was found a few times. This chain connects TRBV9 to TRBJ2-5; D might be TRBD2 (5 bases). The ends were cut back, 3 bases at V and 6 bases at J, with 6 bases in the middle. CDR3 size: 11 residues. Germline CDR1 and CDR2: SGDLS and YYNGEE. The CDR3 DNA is TGTGCCAGCAGCGCGGGGAAGACCCAGTACTTC. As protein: CASSAGKTQYF.

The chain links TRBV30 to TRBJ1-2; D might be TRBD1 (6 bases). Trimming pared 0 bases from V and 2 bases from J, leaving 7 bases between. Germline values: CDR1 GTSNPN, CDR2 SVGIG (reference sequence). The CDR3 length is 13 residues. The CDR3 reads CAWSVTGNYGYTF. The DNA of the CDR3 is TGTGCCTGGAGTGTGACAGGCAACTATGGCTACACCTTC.

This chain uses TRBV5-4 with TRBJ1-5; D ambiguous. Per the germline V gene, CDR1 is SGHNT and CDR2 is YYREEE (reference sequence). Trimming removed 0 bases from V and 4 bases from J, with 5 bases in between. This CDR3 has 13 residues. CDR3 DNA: TGTGCCAGCAGCTTGGGGGAGAATCAGCCCCAGCATTTT. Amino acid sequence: CASSLGENQPQHF. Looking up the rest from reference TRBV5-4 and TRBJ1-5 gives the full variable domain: ETGVTQSPTHLIKTRGQQVTLRCSSQSGHNTVSWYQQALGQGPQFIFQYYREEENGRGNFPPRFSGLQFPNYSSELNVNALELDDSALYLCASSLGENQPQHFGDGTRLSIL.

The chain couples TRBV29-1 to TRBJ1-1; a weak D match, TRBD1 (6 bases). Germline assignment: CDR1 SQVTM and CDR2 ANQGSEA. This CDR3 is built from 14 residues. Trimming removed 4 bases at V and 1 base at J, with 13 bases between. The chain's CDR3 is CSVGQGGPNTEAFF. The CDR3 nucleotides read TGCAGCGTTGGACAAGGGGGGCCGAACACTGAAGCTTTCTTT.

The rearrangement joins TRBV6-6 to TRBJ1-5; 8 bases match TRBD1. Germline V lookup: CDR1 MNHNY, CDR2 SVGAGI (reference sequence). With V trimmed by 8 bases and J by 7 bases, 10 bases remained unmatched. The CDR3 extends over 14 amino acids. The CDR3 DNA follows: TGTGCCAGCTGTAGACAGGGGAGGGAACAGCCCCAGCATTTT. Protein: CASCRQGREQPQHF.

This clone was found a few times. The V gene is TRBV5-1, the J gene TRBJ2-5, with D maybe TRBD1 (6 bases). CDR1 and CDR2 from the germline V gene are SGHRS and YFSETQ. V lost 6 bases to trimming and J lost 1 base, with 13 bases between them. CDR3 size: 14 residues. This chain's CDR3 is CASNLGRGQETQYF. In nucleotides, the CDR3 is TGCGCCAGCAATTTAGGCAGGGGCCAAGAGACCCAGTACTTC.

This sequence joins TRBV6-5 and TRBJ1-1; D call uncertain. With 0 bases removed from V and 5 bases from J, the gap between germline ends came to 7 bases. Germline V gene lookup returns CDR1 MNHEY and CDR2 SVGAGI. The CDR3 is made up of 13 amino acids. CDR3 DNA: TGTGCCAGCAGTTACTCGTGGAGAACTGAAGCTTTCTTT. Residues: CASSYSWRTEAFF.

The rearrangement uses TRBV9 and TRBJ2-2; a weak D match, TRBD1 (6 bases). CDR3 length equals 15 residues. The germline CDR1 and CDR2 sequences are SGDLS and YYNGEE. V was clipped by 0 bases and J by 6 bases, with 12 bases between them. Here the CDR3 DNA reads TGTGCCAGCAGCGTAGACCCAGGGGTAGCCGGGGAGCTGTTTTTT. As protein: CASSVDPGVAGELFF.

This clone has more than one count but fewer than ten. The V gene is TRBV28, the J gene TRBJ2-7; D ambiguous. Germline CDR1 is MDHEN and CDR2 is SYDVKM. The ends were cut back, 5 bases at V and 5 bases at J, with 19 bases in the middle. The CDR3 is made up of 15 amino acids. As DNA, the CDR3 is TGTGCCAGCAGTCCCCCCCGCCTCTTCGTCCACGAGCAGTACTTC. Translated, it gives CASSPPRLFVHEQYF.

In nucleotides, the CDR3 is TGTGCCAGCAGTGAAGGGGATTCACCCCTCCACTTT. Protein product: CASSEGDSPLHF. This chain links TRBV6-1 with TRBJ1-6; D ambiguous. V dropped 1 base and J dropped 8 bases, with 3 bases sitting between them. Germline values: CDR1 MNHNS, CDR2 SASEGT. The CDR3 spans 12 residues.

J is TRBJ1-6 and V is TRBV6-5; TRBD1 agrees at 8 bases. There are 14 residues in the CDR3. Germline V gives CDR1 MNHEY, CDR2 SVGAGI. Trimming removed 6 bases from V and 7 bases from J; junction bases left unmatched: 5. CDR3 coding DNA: TGTGCCAGCAGATACAGGGGGACGAATTCACCCCTCCACTTT. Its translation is CASRYRGTNSPLHF.

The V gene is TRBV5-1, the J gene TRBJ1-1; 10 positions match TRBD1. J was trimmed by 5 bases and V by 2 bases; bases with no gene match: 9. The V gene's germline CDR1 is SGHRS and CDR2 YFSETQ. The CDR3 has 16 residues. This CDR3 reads CASSFGTGVLSTEAFF. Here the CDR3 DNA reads TGCGCCAGCAGCTTTGGGACAGGGGTTTTAAGTACTGAAGCTTTCTTT.

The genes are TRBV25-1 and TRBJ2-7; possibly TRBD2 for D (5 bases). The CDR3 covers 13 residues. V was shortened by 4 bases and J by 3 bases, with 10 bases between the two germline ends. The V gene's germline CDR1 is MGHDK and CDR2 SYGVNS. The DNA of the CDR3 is TGTGCCAGCAGTGTTCTAGCTGGCTACGAGCAGTACTTC. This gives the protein CASSVLAGYEQYF.

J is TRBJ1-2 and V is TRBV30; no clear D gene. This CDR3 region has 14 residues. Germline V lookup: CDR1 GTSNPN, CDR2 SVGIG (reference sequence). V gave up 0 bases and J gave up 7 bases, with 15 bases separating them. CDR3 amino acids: CAWSVRFRYRGYTF. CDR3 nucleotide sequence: TGTGCCTGGAGTGTGAGATTTCGATATCGTGGCTACACCTTC.

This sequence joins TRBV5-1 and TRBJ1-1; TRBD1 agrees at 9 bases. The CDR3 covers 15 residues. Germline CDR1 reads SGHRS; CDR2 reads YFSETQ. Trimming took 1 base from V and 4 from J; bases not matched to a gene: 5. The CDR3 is CASSLKTGGGTEAFF. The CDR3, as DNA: TGCGCCAGCAGCTTGAAGACAGGGGGTGGCACTGAAGCTTTCTTT.